Described below is a single T cell receptor beta chain sequence and its context. This clone was counted a few times. Its antigen is currently not known. No base quality values were provided; no much bigger clone lies one nucleotide off. This sample stems from a study of blood T cell repertoires in COVID-19 (dated by TCRdb to 2019 to 2021). General notes on the study: Samples covering the acute and convalescent phases of COVID-19 were provided by collaborators in the United States, Italy and Spain. Samples came from the ongoing ImmuneRACE study (first 160 participants) plus 1,254 subjects from 6 global collaborators. A de-identified subject ID, COVID-19 status, age in years and sex were almost always included in the sample metadata. The repertoires were released in a freely available public database meant as a resource for research on the immune response to SARS-CoV-2. Deeply sampled blood TCRbeta repertoires from subjects exposed to, actively infected with, or recovered from COVID-19 were included in the dataset. Where HLA class I and class II types were available, the types were taken from metadata supplied by the sample provider, not from assay-based typing. The material from the prospective study consisted of cDNA or gDNA derived from T cells, B-cell-depleted T cells, or PBMCs. Findings and caveats that apply to the study as a whole: The quantity of clinical and demographic metadata differed by source and by participant and was supplied without curation.

Collaborating institutions collected whole blood in K2EDTA tubes following their own protocols. For TCRbeta analysis, collaborators shipped samples as frozen whole blood, isolated PBMCs, or DNA extracted from either of those sample types. At the junction V is shortened by 1 base and J by 10 bases, with 13 bases in between. CDR1 SNHLY and CDR2 FYNNEI are derived from the germline V gene. The CDR3 holds 13 amino acids from the cysteine to the phenylalanine. Only the CDR3 part of the read is kept: 39 bases, read in frame from the first base. TCRbeta CDR3 regions were amplified from genomic DNA by means of the immunoSEQ Assay, a bias-controlled multiplex PCR. Processing in the source paper ran as follows. Nucleated cell counts per sample were estimated from amplification of reference gene primers within the assay. To quantify the absolute abundance of each unique TCRbeta CDR3 rearrangement, sequence reads were collapsed and filtered. Productive Simpson clonality was computed per sample as the square root of Simpson's diversity index over productive rearrangements. TCRdb stores this immuneACCESS table with in-frame sequences only. Part of the clones is absent; in the studies checked, under half of the shortfall reflects unresolved V genes, and no reason is known for the rest. That table is the source of V, J and clone size, and D and trimming were worked out from the DNA. The sample profile shows about 90,000 clones; about 85% of them were found once. The ten top clones hold 3.4% of the sample.

This TCR was sampled from a man aged 45-60 years with acute or convalescent COVID-19. The rearrangement joined TRBV2 to TRBJ1-1; confidence is insufficient to name the D gene. The sequenced sample was peripheral blood. The DNA reads TGTGCCAGCAGTGAAGGGCGGGAACGGGGAGCTTTCTTT. Its product reads: CASSEGRERGAFF.